This TCR beta chain was identified during a study of technical replicates of blood from a handful of donors. Germline values: CDR1 SGHKS, CDR2 YYEKEE (reference sequence). V was clipped by 4 bases and J by 0 bases, with 7 bases between them. The CDR3 is 13 residues long. Sequencing used immunoSEQ multiplex PCR; TCRdb keeps in-frame clones, though not all of them. Of tens of thousands of clones in the sample, 92% were seen once. The chain couples TRBV5-5 to TRBJ1-2, with D perhaps matching TRBD1 (5 bases). The material sequenced was T cells isolated from PBMCs. The sequence came from a human donor in good health. The CDR3 nucleotides are TGTGCCAGCAGCAGGGGTGCTAACTATGGCTACACCTTC. Translating gives CASSRGANYGYTF. Using reference TRBV5-5 and TRBJ1-2 for the parts outside the CDR3, the full variable domain is DAGVTQSPTHLIKTRGQQVTLRCSPISGHKSVSWYQQVLGQGPQFIFQYYEKEERGRGNFPDRFSARQFPNYSSELNVNALLLGDSALYLCASSRGANYGYTFGSGTRLTVV.